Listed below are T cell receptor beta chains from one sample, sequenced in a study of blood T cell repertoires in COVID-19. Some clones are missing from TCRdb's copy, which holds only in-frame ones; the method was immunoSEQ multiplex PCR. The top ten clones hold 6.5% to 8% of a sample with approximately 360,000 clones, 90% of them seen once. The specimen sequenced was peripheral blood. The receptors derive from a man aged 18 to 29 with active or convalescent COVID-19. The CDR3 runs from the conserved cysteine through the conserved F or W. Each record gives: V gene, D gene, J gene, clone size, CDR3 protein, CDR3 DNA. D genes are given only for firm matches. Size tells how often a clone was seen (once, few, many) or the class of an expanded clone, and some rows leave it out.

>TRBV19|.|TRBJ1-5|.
CASTEYSNQPQHF
TGTGCCAGTACCGAGTATAGCAATCAGCCCCAGCATTTT
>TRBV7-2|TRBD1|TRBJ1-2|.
CASSLEQGARDGYTF
TGTGCCAGCAGCTTAGAACAGGGGGCAAGGGATGGCTACACCTTC
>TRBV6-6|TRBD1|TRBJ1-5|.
CASSYGLTGGGQPQHF
TGTGCCAGCAGTTATGGTCTAACAGGGGGTGGTCAGCCCCAGCATTTT
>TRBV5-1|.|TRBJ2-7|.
CASSHSSRYEQYF
TGCGCCAGCAGTCACAGCTCACGCTACGAGCAGTACTTC
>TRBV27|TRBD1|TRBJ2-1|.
CASLNPRDRVNEQFF
TGTGCCAGCCTGAACCCCCGGGACAGGGTGAATGAGCAGTTCTTC
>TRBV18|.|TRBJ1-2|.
CASSPPGFINYGYTF
TGTGCCAGCTCACCACCGGGCTTTATAAACTATGGCTACACCTTC
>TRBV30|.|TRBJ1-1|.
CAWNPRVNTEAFF
TGTGCCTGGAACCCCCGGGTGAACACTGAAGCTTTCTTT
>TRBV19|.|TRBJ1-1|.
CASRTGVFTEAFF
TGTGCCAGTAGGACGGGGGTATTCACTGAAGCTTTCTTT
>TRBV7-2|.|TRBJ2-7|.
CASSSPGFGGEQYF
TGTGCCAGCAGTTCCCCCGGATTCGGGGGCGAGCAGTACTTC
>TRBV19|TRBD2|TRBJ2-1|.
CASSSTGTSLSNEQFF
TGTGCCAGTAGTTCAACCGGGACTAGCCTAAGCAATGAGCAGTTCTTC
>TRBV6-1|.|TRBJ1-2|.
CASSEGSGYSGYTF
TGTGCCAGCAGTGAAGGCTCCGGGTACTCAGGCTACACCTTC
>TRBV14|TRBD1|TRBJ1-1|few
CASSYYRGTEAFF
TGTGCCAGCAGCTATTACAGGGGCACTGAAGCTTTCTTT
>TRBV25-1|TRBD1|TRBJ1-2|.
CASSDWEGQGSYGYTF
TGTGCCAGCAGTGACTGGGAGGGACAGGGATCCTATGGCTACACCTTC
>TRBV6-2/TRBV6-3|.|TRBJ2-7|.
CASSYSIGYEQYF
TGTGCCAGCAGTTACTCGATCGGGTACGAGCAGTACTTC
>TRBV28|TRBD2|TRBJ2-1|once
CASSLSWTSGRVYEQFF
TGTGCCAGCAGTCTATCGTGGACTAGCGGGAGGGTCTATGAGCAGTTCTTC
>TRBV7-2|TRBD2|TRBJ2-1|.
CASSPRLREGNNEQFF
TGTGCCAGCAGCCCGAGGTTACGGGAGGGCAACAATGAGCAGTTCTTC
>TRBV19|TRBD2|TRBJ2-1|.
CASSMTARTSGGVNEQFF
TGTGCCAGTAGTATGACGGCCCGGACTAGCGGGGGGGTTAATGAGCAGTTCTTC
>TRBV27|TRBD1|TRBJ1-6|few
CAVKVTGRNSPLHF
TGTGCCGTAAAGGTGACAGGGAGAAATTCACCCCTCCACTTT
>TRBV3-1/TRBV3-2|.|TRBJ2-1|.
CASSQDMSNEQFF
TGTGCCAGCAGCCAAGACATGAGCAATGAGCAGTTCTTC
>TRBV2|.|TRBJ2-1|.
CANGHSSYNEQFF
TGTGCCAATGGACATAGCTCCTACAATGAGCAGTTCTTC
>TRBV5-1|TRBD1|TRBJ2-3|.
CASSPGTVWDTQYF
TGCGCCAGCAGCCCCGGGACAGTCTGGGATACGCAGTATTTT
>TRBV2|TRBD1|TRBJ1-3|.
CASIPWGQWGSGNTIYF
TGTGCCAGCATCCCGTGGGGACAGTGGGGCTCTGGAAACACCATATATTTT
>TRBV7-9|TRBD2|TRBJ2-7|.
CASRAGTSAAEQYF
TGTGCCAGCAGAGCCGGGACTAGTGCCGCCGAGCAGTACTTC
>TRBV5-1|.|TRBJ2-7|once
CASSLVGRDYEQYF
TGCGCCAGCAGCTTGGTTGGCAGGGACTACGAGCAGTACTTC
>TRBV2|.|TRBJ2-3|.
CASSENRVGDTQYF
TGTGCCAGCAGTGAAAACAGGGTCGGAGATACGCAGTATTTT
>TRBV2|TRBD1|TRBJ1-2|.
CAMGQGNYGYTF
TGTGCCATGGGACAGGGGAACTATGGCTACACCTTC
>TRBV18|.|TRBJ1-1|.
CASSPSTRLDTEAFF
TGTGCCAGCTCACCATCGACAAGGCTGGACACTGAAGCTTTCTTT
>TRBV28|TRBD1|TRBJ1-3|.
CASSSGTVYSGNTIYF
TGTGCCAGCAGTTCCGGGACAGTGTACTCTGGAAACACCATATATTTT